Following are 31 T cell receptor beta chains from one sample sequenced in a study of T cells in Graves' hyperthyroidism and ophthalmopathy. RNA transcripts gave rise to amplified TCR beta CDR3 regions. First-round RT-PCR with HTBI primers amplified the TCR CDR3 region. Using its own MiXCR run on the multiplex PCR reads, TCRdb lists one record per CDR3 protein. This sample has some 400,000 distinct CDR3 sequences, with approximately 15% found just once. The material sequenced was blood. The source is an older woman with Graves' hyperthyroidism.

The gene calls are TRBV9 and TRBJ2-3; no clear D gene. The CDR3 consists of 14 residues. The germline CDR1 and CDR2 sequences are SGDLS and YYNGEE. The V and J ends lost 3 bases and 4 bases respectively, with 12 bases between them. CDR3 protein: CASSAAAASDTQYF. Here the CDR3 DNA reads TGTGCCAGCAGCGCCGCTGCCGCCTCAGATACGCAGTATTTT.

In its sample, this clonotype was seen a few times. This chain links TRBV6-1 with TRBJ2-7; D remains ambiguous. The CDR3 is 13 amino acids. The V gene's germline CDR1 is MNHNS and CDR2 SASEGT. The V end was cut by 7 bases, the J end by 0 bases, with 10 bases between. The CDR3 sequence is CASTSPSSYEQYF. In DNA form, the CDR3 reads TGTGCCAGCACGAGTCCGTCCTCCTACGAGCAGTACTTC.

In this sample, this clonotype turned up a few times. The chain couples TRBV29-1 to TRBJ1-2; D remains unclear. Germline V gene data show CDR1 as SQVTM and CDR2 as ANQGSEA. The CDR3 spans 13 residues. V was clipped by 4 bases and J by 7 bases, with 16 bases between them. The CDR3 protein is CSVVVGGSAGYTF. The CDR3 nucleotides are TGCAGCGTTGTAGTGGGTGGGTCGGCTGGCTACACCTTC.

This clonotype was recorded many times. This chain uses TRBV28 with TRBJ1-1, with a tentative D call TRBD1 (5 bases). CDR1 and CDR2 (germline): MDHEN, SYDVKM. The CDR3 loop spans 13 amino acids. The germline V and J ends were trimmed by 2 bases and 2 bases, with 6 bases remaining between them. The CDR3 spells CASSLRGNTEAFF. In DNA, the CDR3 is TGTGCCAGCAGTTTACGGGGCAACACTGAAGCTTTCTTT.

This clonotype has at least ten counts. One end of the junction is discordant with germline, which a read error may explain. V gene TRBV18 combines with J gene TRBJ2-5, with D possibly matching TRBD2 (6 bases). Germline CDR1 reads KGHSH; CDR2 reads LQKENI. The CDR3 has 15 residues. The CDR3 region is CASSPRRLDQGTQYF. The DNA of the CDR3 is TGTGCCAGCTCACCCAGAAGACTAGATCAAGGGACCCAGTACTTC. The entire variable domain, with the rest obtained from reference TRBV18 and TRBJ2-5, is as follows: NAGVMQNPRHLVRRRGQEARLRCSPMKGHSHVYWYRQLPEEGLKFMVYLQKENIIDESGMPKERFSAEFPKEGPSILRIQQVVRGDSAAYFCASSPRRLDQGTQYFGPGTRLLVL.

In its sample, this clonotype was seen many times. The V call is TRBV18, the J call TRBJ2-1; D is unclear. V was shortened by 4 bases and J by 10 bases, with 17 bases between the two germline ends. The CDR3 is 14 amino acids. The germline V gene has CDR1 KGHSH and CDR2 LQKENI. CDR3: CASSLGQRFVEQFF. CDR3 coding DNA: TGTGCCAGCTCACTAGGGCAAAGATTCGTGGAGCAGTTCTTC.

Only a few counts were recorded for this clonotype. This chain connects TRBV20-1 to TRBJ1-6; 9 bases align to TRBD1. The V gene's germline CDR1 is DFQATT and CDR2 SNEGSKA (reference sequence). The CDR3 length is 20 residues. J gave up 2 bases and V 3 bases, and 17 bases lay outside the gene matches. In DNA form, the CDR3 reads TGCAGTGCTAGTCTCATCCGGGACAGGGCCTCCCTAGCCTATAATTCACCCCTCCACTTT. Protein sequence: CSASLIRDRASLAYNSPLHF.

The rearrangement links TRBV20-1 to TRBJ2-5, with TRBD2 identical over 9 bases. J was trimmed by 0 bases and V by 2 bases; bases with no gene match: 7. CDR1 is DFQATT and CDR2 is SNEGSKA in the germline V gene (reference sequence). This CDR3 region has 16 residues. The CDR3 region is CSARRGAGGYQETQYF. Here the CDR3 DNA reads TGCAGTGCTAGAAGGGGGGCGGGAGGGTACCAAGAGACCCAGTACTTC.

This clonotype was recorded many times. This chain links TRBV6-5 with TRBJ2-7, with a possible D match to TRBD2 (5 bases). Between the trimmed V and J ends, which lost 1 base and 2 bases, there was a span of 12 bases. CDR3 length: 15 residues. Germline values: CDR1 MNHEY, CDR2 SVGAGI. CDR3: CASSYLGRKPYEQYF. CDR3 DNA: TGTGCCAGCAGTTACTTGGGGAGAAAACCCTACGAGCAGTACTTC.

This clonotype was recorded at least ten times. The J gene is TRBJ2-5, the V gene TRBV12-3 or TRBV12-4, with 9 bases matching TRBD1. CDR3 length: 14 amino acids. Losses at the gene ends were 7 bases for V and 1 base for J; bases not matched to a gene: 4. The CDR3 coding sequence is TGTGCCAGCACCTTGGGACAGGGCCAAGAGACCCAGTACTTC. Translating gives CASTLGQGQETQYF.

The genes are TRBV6-1 and TRBJ1-5, with D possibly being TRBD1 (6 bases). Deletions cut 4 bases from V and 0 bases from J, with 7 bases between. CDR3 length equals 14 residues. Germline V CDR1 and CDR2: MNHNS, SASEGT. CDR3: CASSAGDSNQPQHF. The CDR3 DNA sequence: TGTGCCAGCAGTGCAGGGGATAGCAATCAGCCCCAGCATTTT.

This clonotype appeared a few times. The chain recombines TRBV10-3 with TRBJ2-7, with 7 bases identical to TRBD1. The CDR3 is made up of 11 amino acids. Germline assignment: CDR1 ENHRY and CDR2 SYGVKD. V dropped 6 bases and J dropped 7; count of bases not matched to a gene: 3. The CDR3: CAIRGQIEQYF. Here the CDR3 DNA reads TGTGCCATCAGGGGACAGATTGAGCAGTACTTC.

The table lists this clonotype with a few counts. A much larger clone sits a single nucleotide away, making a read error possible. The CDR3 spells CAISPPWGRGGHNEQFF. CDR3 sequence (DNA): TGTGCCATCAGTCCCCCTTGGGGGCGGGGGGGACACAATGAGCAGTTCTTC. J is TRBJ2-1 and V is TRBV10-3; TRBD2 aligns across 9 bases. The junction had 13 bases not matched to a gene; V was cut back by 5 bases and J by 5 bases. The CDR3 runs to 17 residues. Germline V CDR1 and CDR2: ENHRY, SYGVKD.

This clonotype was counted at least ten times. The V and J genes are TRBV5-1 and TRBJ2-7; D possibly corresponds to TRBD1 (6 bases). With 4 bases removed from V and 1 base from J, the gap between germline ends came to 12 bases. The CDR3 has 14 amino acids. Looked up from germline, CDR1 is SGHRS and CDR2 is YFSETQ. The CDR3 loop is CASSQGTVSYEQYF. CDR3 sequence (DNA): TGCGCCAGCAGCCAGGGGACGGTTTCCTACGAGCAGTACTTC.

This clonotype was recorded at least ten times. This chain uses TRBV2 with TRBJ2-5; D possibly corresponds to TRBD2 (6 bases). The length of the CDR3 is 14 residues. Trimming removed 6 bases at V and 2 bases at J, with 13 bases between. Germline CDR1 is SNHLY and CDR2 is FYNNEI. CDR3 DNA: TGTGCCAGCAGCCTAACTCTAGCGCAAGAGACCCAGTACTTC. It translates to CASSLTLAQETQYF.

This clonotype appeared many times. V and J are TRBV20-1 and TRBJ1-1; D is perhaps TRBD1 (6 bases). This CDR3 spans 14 amino acids. Germline CDR1 and CDR2: DFQATT and SNEGSKA (reference sequence). Trimming took off 0 bases at V and 7 bases at J, with 15 bases between the two ends. The CDR3 DNA sequence: TGCAGTGCTAGAGATGGTCGGGGGGCGGTTGAAGCTTTCTTT. This sequence encodes CSARDGRGAVEAFF.

This clonotype was counted at least ten times. The chain uses TRBV7-9 and TRBJ2-1, with TRBD1 matching over 9 bases. CDR3 length equals 14 residues. The germline V gene encodes CDR1 SEHNR and CDR2 FQNEAQ (reference sequence). Losses at the gene ends were 5 bases for V and 8 bases for J; bases not matched to a gene: 7. The CDR3 coding sequence is TGTGCCAGCAGCCGGACAGGGGTGAGAGATGAGCAGTTCTTC. Its translation is CASSRTGVRDEQFF.

This clonotype was detected many times. V usage is TRBV11-2 and J usage is TRBJ2-3; D unresolved. Trimming took 4 bases from V and 0 from J, leaving 8 bases between them. The CDR3 spans 14 residues. Germline V gene lookup returns CDR1 SGHAT and CDR2 FQNNGV. DNA of the CDR3: TGTGCCAGCAGCTACGGGTTAAGCACAGATACGCAGTATTTT. Translation gives CASSYGLSTDTQYF.

This clonotype showed up just a few times. The chain carries TRBV12-3 or TRBV12-4 and TRBJ1-3, with 9 bases fitting TRBD1. The CDR3 extends over 14 amino acids. Losses at the gene ends were 6 bases for V and 6 bases for J; bases not matched to a gene: 6. The CDR3 nucleotides read TGTGCCAGCAGGTCCACAGGGGGCCTAAACACCATATATTTT. This encodes CASRSTGGLNTIYF.

In this sample, this clonotype turned up many times. The rearrangement uses TRBV20-1 and TRBJ2-3, with 10 bases aligning to TRBD1. CDR1 and CDR2 (germline): DFQATT, SNEGSKA (reference sequence). This CDR3 spans 14 amino acids. CDR3 region: CRGRGQGSRDTQYF. CDR3 nucleotides: TGCAGGGGGAGGGGACAGGGGTCCCGGGATACGCAGTATTTT.

This clonotype was recorded at least ten times. The rearrangement uses TRBV3-1 and TRBJ1-2; D may be TRBD1 (6 bases). This CDR3 is built from 16 residues. Trimming stripped 4 bases from V and 3 bases from J, with 18 bases between. Germline V CDR1 and CDR2: LGHDT, YNNKEL (reference sequence). The CDR3 loop is CASSLSDSIEDYGYTF. The CDR3, as DNA: TGTGCCAGCAGCCTCTCGGACAGTATAGAAGACTATGGCTACACCTTC.

In this sample, this clonotype turned up many times. The gene calls are TRBV6-2 or TRBV6-3 and TRBJ2-5; either TRBD1 or TRBD2 may fit D (5 bases each). CDR3 size: 16 residues. Germline values: CDR1 MNHEY, CDR2 SVGEGT. V gave up 2 bases and J gave up 2 bases, with 15 bases separating them. For the CDR3, the DNA is TGTGCCAGCAGTTACGGCCGAGGGACGGTACAAGAGACCCAGTACTTC. It is translated as CASSYGRGTVQETQYF.

This clonotype was seen ten or more times. The CDR3 region is CSANQGAPYEQYF. The DNA for the CDR3 is TGCAGTGCCAATCAGGGGGCGCCCTACGAGCAGTACTTC. The chain is built from TRBV20-1 and TRBJ2-7; 8 nucleotides match TRBD1. The CDR3 runs 13 residues. Germline CDR1 reads DFQATT; CDR2 reads SNEGSKA (reference sequence). V shed 6 bases and J 2 bases; nucleotides not matched to a gene: 6.

The table lists this clonotype with many counts. The chain joins TRBV28 to TRBJ2-7; TRBD2 agrees at 13 bases. Germline-derived CDR1 and CDR2 are MDHEN and SYDVKM. The trim removed 6 bases at V and 2 bases at J, leaving 7 bases unmatched. This CDR3 spans 16 amino acids. The CDR3 here is CASRGSGTSGTYEQYF. The CDR3, as DNA: TGTGCCAGCAGGGGATCCGGGACTAGCGGGACCTACGAGCAGTACTTC.

V usage is TRBV12-5 and J usage is TRBJ2-1, with 10 bases lining up with TRBD1. This CDR3 is built from 15 residues. The junction had 3 bases not matched to a gene; V was cut back by 4 bases and J by 3 bases. Germline-derived CDR1 and CDR2 are LGHNT and FRNRAP. The CDR3 nucleotides read TGTGCTAGTGGTTGGGGGACAGGGGTCTACAATGAGCAGTTCTTC. It codes for CASGWGTGVYNEQFF.

This clonotype has a count of ten or more. The CDR3 bases are TGCAGTGCTGTCAAACCGGGACTAGCGGGAGGGGGCGAGTACGAGCAGTACTTC. It yields the protein CSAVKPGLAGGGEYEQYF. The rearrangement links TRBV20-1 to TRBJ2-7; 16 nucleotides agree with TRBD2. CDR3 length: 18 amino acids. V was clipped by 5 bases and J by 4 bases; unmatched bases: 14. Germline CDR1 is DFQATT and CDR2 is SNEGSKA (reference sequence).

A few counts support this clonotype. This chain connects TRBV28 to TRBJ1-4; D is possibly TRBD1 (6 bases). The CDR3 sequence is 17 residues long. The germline V gene encodes CDR1 MDHEN and CDR2 SYDVKM. The V gene lost 8 bases and the J gene lost 0 bases, with 19 bases spanning the gap. As DNA, the CDR3 is TGTGCCAGCCGCTCTCTGGGGGCGATAGCAACTAATGAAAAACTGTTTTTT. This sequence encodes CASRSLGAIATNEKLFF.

This clonotype occurred many times. The chain has TRBV27 and TRBJ2-7, with TRBD1 matching 8 bases. The trim removed 5 bases at V and 5 bases at J, leaving 14 bases unmatched. There are 16 residues in the CDR3. CDR1 is MNHEY and CDR2 is SMNVEV in the germline V gene (reference sequence). DNA for the CDR3: TGTGCCAGCAGTCCGATCAGTCCCGGGACAGGAAACGAGCAGTACTTC. Protein sequence: CASSPISPGTGNEQYF.

This clonotype has just a few counts. CDR3 DNA sequence: TGTGCCAGTAGTGAACTAGCGGGAGAGACCCAGTACTTC. Its protein product is CASSELAGETQYF. V gene TRBV19 combines with J gene TRBJ2-5; TRBD2 matches at 9 bases. With V trimmed by 5 bases and J by 4 bases, 2 bases remained unmatched. Germline lookup yields CDR1 LNHDA and CDR2 SQIVND (reference sequence). The CDR3 sequence is 13 residues long.

This rearrangement joins TRBV20-1 to TRBJ2-1, with 12 bases lining up with TRBD2. From germline, CDR1 is DFQATT and CDR2 SNEGSKA (reference sequence). V was clipped by 7 bases and J by 6 bases; unmatched bases: 4. The CDR3 spans 13 residues. CDR3 protein: CSVTTSGSNEQFF. For the CDR3, the DNA is TGCAGTGTTACGACTAGCGGGAGCAATGAGCAGTTCTTC.

This rearrangement joins TRBV6-1 to TRBJ1-2; D might be TRBD1 (5 bases). Germline V lookup: CDR1 MNHNS, CDR2 SASEGT. V lost 0 bases to trimming and J lost 5 bases, with 10 bases between them. CDR3 length: 14 residues. CDR3 coding DNA: TGTGCCAGCAGTGAAGCGCAGGCAGGGTATGGCTACACCTTC. This sequence encodes CASSEAQAGYGYTF.